This T cell receptor (beta chain) was documented in a study of blood T cell repertoires in COVID-19. Using immunoSEQ multiplex PCR, the repertoire was profiled, and TCRdb retains in-frame clones only, with some absent. Among 450,000 to 500,000 clones listed, 80% to 90% were seen once. CDR1 and CDR2 (germline): LNHDA, SQIVND (reference sequence). This CDR3 has 12 residues. Deletions cut 3 bases from V and 5 bases from J, with 5 bases between. The sequenced material came from peripheral blood. The V and J genes are TRBV19 and TRBJ1-5; D uncertain. This receptor was obtained from a human donor in a cohort sampled during active COVID-19. The CDR3 DNA sequence: TGTGCCAGTAGTATTGTCGATCAGCCCCAGCATTTT. This sequence encodes CASSIVDQPQHF. Full variable domain (rest looked up from reference TRBV19 and TRBJ1-5): DGGITQSPKYLFRKEGQNVTLSCEQNLNHDAMYWYRQDPGQGLRLIYYSQIVNDFQKGDIAEGYSVSREKKESFPLTVTSAQKNPTAFYLCASSIVDQPQHFGDGTRLSIL.